This entry concerns a single T cell receptor beta chain. The antigen remains unidentified. CDR1 GTSNPN and CDR2 SVGIG come from the germline V gene (reference sequence). The ends were cut back, 1 base at V and 5 bases at J, with 9 bases in the middle. The CDR3 is 13 residues long. These data originate in a study of shared clonotypes between healthy human individuals. About the study: Each donor's CD8 memory used one plate, CD8 naive two, each CD4 subset three. Overall study findings and caveats: When compared with the clonotypes that were shared by all four sorted-subset donors, the non-shared clonotypes turned out to have lower generation probabilities.

Produced via immunoSEQ multiplex PCR; TCRdb's table is partial and in-frame only. Of roughly 2.5 million clones detected, around 94% appear once; the ten largest clones hold about 0.13%. The clonotype originates from a young man in good health. V and J are TRBV30 and TRBJ2-1; no definite D call. Sequencing used naive CD4+ T cells sorted from blood. Regarding subset: CD45RA+ positively selected. As DNA, the CDR3 is TGTGCCTGGAGTGGCAGGCAAGACAATGAGCAGTTCTTC. Amino acids: CAWSGRQDNEQFF. Drawing the rest from reference TRBV30 and TRBJ2-1, the complete variable domain is SQTIHQWPATLVQPVGSPLSLECTVEGTSNPNLYWYRQAAGRGLQLLFYSVGIGQISSEVPQNLSASRPQDRQFILSSKKLLLSDSGFYLCAWSGRQDNEQFFGPGTRLTVL.